This T cell receptor beta chain appears in the sequencing data of a study of shared clonotypes between healthy human individuals. Study summary: Donor composition was a couple of women and three men, aged 18 to 49.

CD8 cells regarded as naive lacked CD45RO, were positively chosen for CCR7, and omitted terminally differentiated effector memory CD45RA+ cells. TCRdb's copy holds only in-frame clones and misses some; the assay was immunoSEQ multiplex PCR. The table lists about 680,000 clones, about 90% of them singletons, with 24% in the top ten. CDR1 and CDR2 (germline): MNHEY, SMNVEV (reference sequence). V lost 6 bases, J lost 0 bases, and 8 bases lay in between. This CDR3 is built from 13 residues. Sequencing was done on a sample of naive CD8+ T cells sorted from blood. The V call is TRBV27, the J call TRBJ1-1; D gene ambiguous. The receptor's source is a man aged 30 to 39 in good health. The CDR3: CASRWVMNTEAFF. CDR3 DNA: TGTGCCAGCAGGTGGGTTATGAACACTGAAGCTTTCTTT.